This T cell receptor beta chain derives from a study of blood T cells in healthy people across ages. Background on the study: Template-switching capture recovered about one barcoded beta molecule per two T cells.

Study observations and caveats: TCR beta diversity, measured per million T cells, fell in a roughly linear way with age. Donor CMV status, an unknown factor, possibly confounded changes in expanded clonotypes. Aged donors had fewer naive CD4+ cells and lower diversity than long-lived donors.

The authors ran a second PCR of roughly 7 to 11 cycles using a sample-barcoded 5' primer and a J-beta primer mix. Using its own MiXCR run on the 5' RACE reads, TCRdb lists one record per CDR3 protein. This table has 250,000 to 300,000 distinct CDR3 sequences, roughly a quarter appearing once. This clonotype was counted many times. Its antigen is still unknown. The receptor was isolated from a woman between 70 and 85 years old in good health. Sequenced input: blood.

The CDR3 DNA follows: TGCAGCGTTGAACTGAACTATGGCTACACCTTC. Amino acid sequence: CSVELNYGYTF. The chain joins TRBV29-1 to TRBJ1-2; D is ambiguous. CDR1 is SQVTM and CDR2 is ANQGSEA in the germline V gene. Between the trimmed V and J ends, which lost 2 bases and 2 bases, there was a span of 3 bases. The CDR3 extends over 11 amino acids.